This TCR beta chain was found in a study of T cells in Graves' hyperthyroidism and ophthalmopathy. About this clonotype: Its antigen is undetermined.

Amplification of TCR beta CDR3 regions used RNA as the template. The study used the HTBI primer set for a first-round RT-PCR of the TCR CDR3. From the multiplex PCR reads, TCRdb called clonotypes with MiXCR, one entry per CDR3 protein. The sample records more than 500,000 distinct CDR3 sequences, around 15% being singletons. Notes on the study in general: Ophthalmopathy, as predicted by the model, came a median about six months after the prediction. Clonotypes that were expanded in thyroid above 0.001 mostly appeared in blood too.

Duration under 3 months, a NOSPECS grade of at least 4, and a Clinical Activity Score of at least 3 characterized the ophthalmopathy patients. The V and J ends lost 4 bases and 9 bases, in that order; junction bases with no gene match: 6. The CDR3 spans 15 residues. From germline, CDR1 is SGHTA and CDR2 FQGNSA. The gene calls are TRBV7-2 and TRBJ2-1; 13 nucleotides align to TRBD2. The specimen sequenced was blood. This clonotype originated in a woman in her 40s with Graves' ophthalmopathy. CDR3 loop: CASSWTSGSMAEQFF. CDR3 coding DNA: TGTGCCAGCAGCTGGACTAGCGGGAGTATGGCTGAGCAGTTCTTC.